This T cell receptor (beta chain) was obtained from a study of long-term antiretroviral therapy in people with HIV. The V and J ends lost 5 bases and 1 base respectively, with 11 bases between them. The CDR3 sequence is 14 residues long. Germline V gene data show CDR1 as SGHTA and CDR2 as FQGNSA. At survey level, the immunoSEQ assay was run in its v3.0 version. The table came from immunoSEQ multiplex PCR; TCRdb's copy has only in-frame clones and leaves some out. The sample gives some 35,000 clones, approximately 83% of which show up once; about 10% is in the top ten. This clone occurred a few times. Here the sequenced sample was unsorted PBMCs, taken 2.2 years after starting antiretroviral therapy. The sequence came from a young man with HIV. This chain links TRBV7-2 with TRBJ1-1; D uncertain. CDR3 in DNA: TGTGCCAGCAGCCGCCCGGGGAAGAACACTGAAGCTTTCTTT. It codes for CASSRPGKNTEAFF.